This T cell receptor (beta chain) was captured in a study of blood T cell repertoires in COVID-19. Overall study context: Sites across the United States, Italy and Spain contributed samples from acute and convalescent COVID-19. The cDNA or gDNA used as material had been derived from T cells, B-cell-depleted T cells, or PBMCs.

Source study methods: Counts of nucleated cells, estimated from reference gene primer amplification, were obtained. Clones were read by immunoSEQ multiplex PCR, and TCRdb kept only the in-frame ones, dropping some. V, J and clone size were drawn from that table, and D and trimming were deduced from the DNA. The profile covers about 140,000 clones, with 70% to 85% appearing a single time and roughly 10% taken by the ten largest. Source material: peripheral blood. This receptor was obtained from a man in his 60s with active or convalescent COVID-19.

CDR3 DNA sequence: TGTGCCACCAGTGACACAGGGTTCTACCCGGAAAAACTGTTTTTT. It specifies CATSDTGFYPEKLFF. The rearrangement uses TRBV24-1 and TRBJ1-4; TRBD1 is a possible D gene (6 bases). V was trimmed by 4 bases and J by 8 bases, leaving 16 bases between them. Germline V gene lookup returns CDR1 KGHDR and CDR2 SFDVKD. The CDR3 totals 15 residues.